This T cell receptor (beta chain) was sequenced during a study of T cell responses to AZD1222 COVID-19 vaccine. For this clone: The antigen remains unidentified.

V lost 4 bases and J 5 bases, leaving 20 bases between the germline ends. The CDR3 totals 16 residues. CDR1 is MNHNS and CDR2 is SASEGT in the germline V gene. Repertoires were generated with immunoSEQ multiplex PCR, while TCRdb's copy carries only in-frame clones and drops some. The table records over 200,000 clones, approximately 94% of them present only once. Overall study findings and caveats: Mapped onto spike, vaccine-associated CD4 TCRs spanned it and were dominant at 160-218 and 743-854.

The starting material was peripheral blood, obtained 28 days after the second dose of the MenACWY control vaccine. The clonotype originates from an adult who received the MenACWY meningococcal vaccine as a control. V is TRBV6-1 and J is TRBJ1-2; possibly TRBD1 for D (6 bases). The CDR3 region has the DNA TGTGCCAGCAGTGGAGGTCAGGCCCAGGGGAGGTATGGCTACACCTTC. This translates into CASSGGQAQGRYGYTF.